This is a list of T cell receptor beta chains from one sample in a study of cytomegalovirus exposure and HLA in healthy donors. Profiling relied on immunoSEQ multiplex PCR, and the TCRdb table lists in-frame clones only, not all of them. The table includes about 190,000 clones, roughly 84% detected once. Sequencing used PBMCs. The source of these receptors is a boy between 10 and 17 years old in good health and CMV-seronegative. CDR3s include the opening cysteine and the closing phenylalanine or tryptophan. Fields, in order: CDR3 DNA, CDR3 protein, D gene, clone size, V gene, J gene. D genes are given only for firm matches. Clone size is shown for a subset of rows, as once, few, many or a class of expanded clone.

DNA: TGTGCCATCCTCGGGGGGGCACGGGGTGGCTACACCTTC
CDR3: CAILGGARGGYTF
D: NA
size: NA
V: TRBV7-9
J: TRBJ1-2

DNA: TGCGCCAGCAGACAGGGTGACTCCTACGAGCAGTACTTC
CDR3: CASRQGDSYEQYF
D: NA
size: NA
V: TRBV23-1
J: TRBJ2-7

DNA: TGTGCCAGCAGCGTAGAGGCAGGGCAGCAGCCCCAGCATTTT
CDR3: CASSVEAGQQPQHF
D: NA
size: NA
V: TRBV9
J: TRBJ1-5

DNA: TGTGCCAGCAGCCAAGTGTCAGCGGGGAAGGGCGAGCAGTACTTC
CDR3: CASSQVSAGKGEQYF
D: TRBD2
size: NA
V: TRBV14
J: TRBJ2-7

DNA: TGTGCTAGCAGACCGACCCGGGACAGGTACGTTGGTTGGAATCAGCCCCAGCATTTT
CDR3: CASRPTRDRYVGWNQPQHF
D: TRBD1
size: NA
V: TRBV7-7
J: TRBJ1-5

DNA: TGCGCCAGCAGCCAACTAGCGGGGGGGCCTGAGTCCTCCTACAATGAGCAGTTCTTC
CDR3: CASSQLAGGPESSYNEQFF
D: TRBD2
size: once
V: TRBV4-3
J: TRBJ2-1

DNA: TGTGCCAGCAGTTCGATGGGGACAGATAATTCACCCCTCCACTTT
CDR3: CASSSMGTDNSPLHF
D: TRBD1
size: NA
V: TRBV6-1
J: TRBJ1-6

DNA: TGTGCCTCCTCGGGACAGGGGGAACGGGGTGAGCAGTTCTTC
CDR3: CASSGQGERGEQFF
D: TRBD1
size: once
V: TRBV30
J: TRBJ2-1

DNA: TGTGCCAGCAGTGAATCGCTAGCGGGGAGCTCCTACAATGAGCAGTTCTTC
CDR3: CASSESLAGSSYNEQFF
D: TRBD2
size: NA
V: TRBV25-1
J: TRBJ2-1

DNA: TGTGCCAGCAGCTTAAAGCGGCCCCAGCATTTT
CDR3: CASSLKRPQHF
D: NA
size: NA
V: TRBV7-3
J: TRBJ1-5

DNA: TGTGCCAGCAGCCAAGAGTCCGGGCTAGCGGGCGCCTACAATGAGCAGTTCTTC
CDR3: CASSQESGLAGAYNEQFF
D: TRBD2
size: NA
V: TRBV4-2
J: TRBJ2-1

DNA: TGTGCCAGCAGCCGGGACAGCCCCTACGAGCAGTACTTC
CDR3: CASSRDSPYEQYF
D: TRBD1
size: few
V: TRBV6-5
J: TRBJ2-7

DNA: TGTGCCACCAGCAGAGTTACCTACGAGCAGTACTTC
CDR3: CATSRVTYEQYF
D: NA
size: NA
V: TRBV15
J: TRBJ2-7

DNA: TGTGCCAGCAGCTGGACAGGGGGCGCGGAAAGCAATCAGCCCCAGCATTTT
CDR3: CASSWTGGAESNQPQHF
D: TRBD1
size: NA
V: TRBV7-2
J: TRBJ1-5

DNA: TGTGCCAGTAGTATACGGCAGGGTCTCAACGAGCAGTACTTC
CDR3: CASSIRQGLNEQYF
D: NA
size: NA
V: TRBV19
J: TRBJ2-7

DNA: TGTGCCAGCAGTGAGCAGGGACTAGCGGGAGACAATGAGCAGTTCTTC
CDR3: CASSEQGLAGDNEQFF
D: TRBD2
size: many
V: TRBV2
J: TRBJ2-1

DNA: TGTGCCAGCAGTTCCCGTACAGGGTGGGGAAACACCATATATTTT
CDR3: CASSSRTGWGNTIYF
D: NA
size: NA
V: TRBV5-6
J: TRBJ1-3

DNA: TGCGCCAGCAGTGAATTAGGGGTCTACGAGCAGTACTTC
CDR3: CASSELGVYEQYF
D: NA
size: NA
V: TRBV10-2
J: TRBJ2-7

DNA: TGTGCTATATGGGACAGCCCGAACACTGAAGCTTTCTTT
CDR3: CAIWDSPNTEAFF
D: TRBD1
size: NA
V: TRBV7-9
J: TRBJ1-1

DNA: TGCAGCGCAGGACTAGCGGGAGGTTTGAGCTCCTACGAGCAGTACTTC
CDR3: CSAGLAGGLSSYEQYF
D: TRBD2
size: NA
V: TRBV29-1
J: TRBJ2-7

DNA: TGTGCCAGCAGTTTTGCCCCGGGACTAGCGGGAATGGGTGAGCAGTACTTC
CDR3: CASSFAPGLAGMGEQYF
D: TRBD2
size: few
V: TRBV28
J: TRBJ2-7

DNA: TGTGCCAGCAGCGAAGCAGGGGACGAGCAGTACTTC
CDR3: CASSEAGDEQYF
D: NA
size: NA
V: TRBV5-4
J: TRBJ2-7

DNA: TGTGCCAGCAGCTCGACTAGTTACGAGCAGTACTTC
CDR3: CASSSTSYEQYF
D: NA
size: NA
V: TRBV7-9
J: TRBJ2-7

DNA: TGTGCCTGGAGTGTACTCGCGGGGGGCACAGATACGCAGTATTTT
CDR3: CAWSVLAGGTDTQYF
D: TRBD2
size: NA
V: TRBV30
J: TRBJ2-3

DNA: TGTGCTAGCAGCGAGCGGGAGGGCCGTCACAATGAGCAGTTCTTC
CDR3: CASSEREGRHNEQFF
D: TRBD2
size: once
V: TRBV7-7
J: TRBJ2-1

DNA: TGTGCCAGCAGAGGACAGGGACCCTACGAGCAGTACTTC
CDR3: CASRGQGPYEQYF
D: TRBD1
size: NA
V: TRBV6-1
J: TRBJ2-7

DNA: TGTGCCAGCAGTGAAGGAGCTAGCGGGGGAGCACTGGGCTACGAGCAGTACTTC
CDR3: CASSEGASGGALGYEQYF
D: TRBD2
size: NA
V: TRBV6-1
J: TRBJ2-7

DNA: TGTGCCAGCAGATCACGGGGGGGTAACACCGGGGAGCTGTTTTTT
CDR3: CASRSRGGNTGELFF
D: TRBD2
size: NA
V: TRBV27
J: TRBJ2-2

DNA: TGTGCCAGCAAGTCACAGGAACCCCATGGAAACACCATATATTTT
CDR3: CASKSQEPHGNTIYF
D: NA
size: NA
V: TRBV6-5
J: TRBJ1-3

DNA: TGTGCCAGCAGTTTCCCCGGGTTTGTCCGCACTGAAGCTTTCTTT
CDR3: CASSFPGFVRTEAFF
D: NA
size: NA
V: TRBV28
J: TRBJ1-1

DNA: TGTGCCAGCAGCCCCGGACTAGTCGAAGACTACGAGCAGTACTTC
CDR3: CASSPGLVEDYEQYF
D: TRBD2
size: NA
V: TRBV11-3
J: TRBJ2-7

DNA: TGTGCCAGCAGCTTGTTTAGGGGTACTGAAGCTTTCTTT
CDR3: CASSLFRGTEAFF
D: NA
size: NA
V: TRBV5-6
J: TRBJ1-1

DNA: TGTGCCAGCAGCACACAGGCGTTTGGCTATGGCTACACCTTC
CDR3: CASSTQAFGYGYTF
D: NA
size: once
V: TRBV7-9
J: TRBJ1-2

DNA: TGTGCCAGCAGCCAGGGCACCACCTCCTACGAGCAGTACTTC
CDR3: CASSQGTTSYEQYF
D: NA
size: NA
V: TRBV4-2
J: TRBJ2-7

DNA: TGTGCCAGCAGCTCCGGGGCTAGCGGGAGAGACGGAGAGACCCAGTACTTC
CDR3: CASSSGASGRDGETQYF
D: TRBD2
size: few
V: TRBV5-6
J: TRBJ2-5

DNA: TGTGCCAGCAGTGAAGAGTGGACAGATCTTTACGAGCAGTACTTC
CDR3: CASSEEWTDLYEQYF
D: NA
size: NA
V: TRBV6-1
J: TRBJ2-7

DNA: TGTGCCAGCAGCCTCCGGGACAGAGGCTTTGGATATGGCTACACCTTC
CDR3: CASSLRDRGFGYGYTF
D: TRBD1
size: NA
V: TRBV5-6
J: TRBJ1-2

DNA: TGTGCCAGCAGCGACACAGCGGGGAGCAATCAGCCCCAGCATTTT
CDR3: CASSDTAGSNQPQHF
D: NA
size: NA
V: TRBV7-2
J: TRBJ1-5

DNA: TGCGCCAGCAGCCTAAGTCGGACAGTGAACACTGAAGCTTTCTTT
CDR3: CASSLSRTVNTEAFF
D: NA
size: NA
V: TRBV4-1
J: TRBJ1-1

DNA: TGCGCCAGCAGCCAAGATAGAAATGGGCTCCTCCACTTT
CDR3: CASSQDRNGLLHF
D: NA
size: once
V: TRBV4-3
J: TRBJ1-6

DNA: TGTGCCAGTTTGGGACAGGGAAGCTACGAGCAGTACTTC
CDR3: CASLGQGSYEQYF
D: TRBD1
size: NA
V: TRBV27
J: TRBJ2-7

DNA: TGTGCCAGCAGTGAAGCGCTAGGGACAGGGAAAGAGACCCAGTACTTC
CDR3: CASSEALGTGKETQYF
D: TRBD1
size: NA
V: TRBV2
J: TRBJ2-5

DNA: TGTGCCAGCTCACCAACTAGCAGGCATACGCAGTATTTT
CDR3: CASSPTSRHTQYF
D: NA
size: NA
V: TRBV18
J: TRBJ2-3

DNA: TGTGCCAGCGCAATGGGGGGGTACAATCAGCCCCAGCATTTT
CDR3: CASAMGGYNQPQHF
D: NA
size: NA
V: TRBV27
J: TRBJ1-5

DNA: TGCAGTGCTAGAGACCCCCGGTTCTTC
CDR3: CSARDPRFF
D: NA
size: NA
V: TRBV20-1
J: TRBJ2-1